This T cell receptor beta chain was obtained from a study of regulatory T cells in long-lasting Graves disease. Study results and limitations: Less diverse TCR repertoires were seen in persistent Graves' patients than in newly diagnosed ones.

Concerning this clonotype itself: Its antigen is undetermined.

Time point meaning: newly diagnosed GD, antithyroid drugs for less than 3 months. Researchers made the TCR library from RNA that was extracted from PBMCs. Arm-PCR of CDR3 regions with iRepertoire HTBI primers generated TCR beta libraries. TCRdb reanalysed the multiplex PCR reads using MiXCR and keeps one entry per CDR3 protein. The sample has 550,000 or so distinct CDR3 sequences, 9.5% to 15% seen once. Per the germline V gene, CDR1 is SNHLY and CDR2 is FYNNEI. V gave up 7 bases and J gave up 8 bases, with 12 bases separating them. The CDR3 consists of 12 residues. The data also belong to a second study, concerning T cells in Graves' hyperthyroidism and ophthalmopathy. That source notes: The HTBI primer set was used in a first-round RT-PCR of the TCR CDR3.

This sequence joins TRBV2 and TRBJ2-4; the D gene could be TRBD1 or TRBD2 (7 bases each). The source is a woman aged 25-40 years with Graves disease. The sequencing here drew on peripheral blood mononuclear cells (PBMCs), taken at new diagnosis, from a patient treated with antithyroid drugs. The CDR3 here is CASKSGGDIQYF. For the CDR3, the DNA is TGTGCCAGCAAGTCAGGGGGGGACATTCAGTACTTC.